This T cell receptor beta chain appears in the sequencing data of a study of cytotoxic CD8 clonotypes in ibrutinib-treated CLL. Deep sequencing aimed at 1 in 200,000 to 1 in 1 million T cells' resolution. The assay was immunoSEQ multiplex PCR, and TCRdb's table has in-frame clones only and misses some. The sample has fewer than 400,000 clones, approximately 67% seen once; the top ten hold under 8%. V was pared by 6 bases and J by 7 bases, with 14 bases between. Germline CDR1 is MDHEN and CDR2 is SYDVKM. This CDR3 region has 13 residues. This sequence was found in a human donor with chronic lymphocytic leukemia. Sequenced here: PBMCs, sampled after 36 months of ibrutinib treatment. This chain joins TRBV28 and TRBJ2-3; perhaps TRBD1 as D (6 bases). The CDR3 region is CASRIRTAYTQYF. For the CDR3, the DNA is TGTGCCAGCAGAATCCGGACAGCTTATACGCAGTATTTT.